This T cell receptor (beta chain) derives from a study of blood T cell repertoires in COVID-19 (dated by TCRdb to the early 2020s). A note on the overall study: Samples from collaborators originated in the United States, Italy and Spain and spanned both the acute and convalescent phases of COVID-19. The prospective study material was composed of cDNA or gDNA derived from T cells, B-cell-depleted T cells, or PBMCs. Subjects who had been exposed to COVID-19, were actively infected with it, or had recovered from it provided the deeply sampled blood TCRbeta repertoires that made up the dataset. The repertoires were released in a freely available public database meant as a resource for research on the immune response to SARS-CoV-2. Samples came from the ongoing ImmuneRACE study (first 160 participants) plus 1,254 subjects from 6 global collaborators. The sample metadata nearly always contained a de-identified subject ID, COVID-19 status, age in years and sex. Where available, HLA class I and class II types were taken from metadata supplied by the sample provider and were not determined by assay-based typing. Study-wide conclusions, independent of this receptor: The amount of clinical and demographic metadata varied by source and participant and was provided uncurated.

The germline V gene specifies SGHRS as CDR1 and YFSETQ as CDR2. Taken from cysteine to phenylalanine, the CDR3 has 13 residues. The sequence is cut down to CDR3 DNA, 39 bases in frame from base 1. The V end loses 4 bases and the J end loses 3 bases, and a stretch of 11 bases separates them. Enrolling through a virtual design, the prospective study's participants ranged in age from roughly 18 to 90 years and lived across 20 to 25 United States geographic areas. Cohort assignment in the prospective study relied on participant-reported clinical history from a screening survey and a study questionnaire. For ImmuneRACE Cohort 3, a participant was defined as recovered based on two consecutive negative NP/OP PCR tests, clearance by a healthcare professional, or resolution of symptoms. Each participant in the prospective study had whole blood, serum and a nasopharyngeal or oropharyngeal swab collected by mobile phlebotomists. Additional blood draws and questionnaires over an approximately 2-month period could optionally be provided by prospective study participants. Before DNA extraction, prospective study blood samples were shipped either frozen or at room temperature.

On this clone: Its antigen is not yet known. Per-base quality was not reported, and no clone a single base away is much larger than it.

The immunoSEQ Assay, a bias-controlled multiplex PCR, was used to amplify TCRbeta CDR3 regions from genomic DNA. The authors' pipeline ran thus. The number of nucleated cells in each sample was estimated by amplification of reference gene primers within the assay. To quantify the absolute abundance of each unique TCRbeta CDR3 rearrangement, sequence reads were collapsed and filtered. For each sample, productive Simpson clonality was calculated by taking the square root of Simpson's diversity index across productive rearrangements. TCRdb holds this immuneACCESS table with in-frame rearrangements only. Some clones are missing; in checked studies, unresolved V genes explain under half, and the rest has no known cause. V, J and clone size reflect that table, while D and trimming were determined from the DNA. A total of some 430,000 clones appear in this sample, about 90% of them only once. Jointly, the top ten make up about 0.6% of the sample.

Sequenced material: PBMCs or T cells enriched from blood (not recorded which). The receptor chain draws on TRBV5-1 and TRBJ2-7, with a tentative D gene TRBD1 over 5 matching bases. This clonotype originated in a young man who had recovered from COVID-19. The CDR3 region reads CASSPPGLYEQYF. The DNA sequence is given as TGCGCCAGCAGCCCTCCAGGGCTCTACGAGCAGTACTTC.